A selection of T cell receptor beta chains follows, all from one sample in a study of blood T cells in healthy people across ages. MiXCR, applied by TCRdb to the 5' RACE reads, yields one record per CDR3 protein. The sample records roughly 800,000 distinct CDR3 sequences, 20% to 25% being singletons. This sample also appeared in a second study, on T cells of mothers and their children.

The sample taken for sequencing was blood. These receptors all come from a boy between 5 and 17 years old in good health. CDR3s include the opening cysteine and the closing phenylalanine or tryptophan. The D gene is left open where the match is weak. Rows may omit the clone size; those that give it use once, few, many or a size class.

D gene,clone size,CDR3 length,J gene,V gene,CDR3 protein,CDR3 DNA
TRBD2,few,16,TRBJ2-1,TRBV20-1,CSARGEGGLAHREQFF,TGCAGTGCTAGAGGAGAAGGGGGACTAGCCCACAGGGAGCAGTTCTTC
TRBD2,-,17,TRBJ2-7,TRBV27,CASSSNLLAGGPYEQYF,TGTGCCAGCAGTTCCAATCTATTAGCGGGAGGGCCCTACGAGCAGTACTTC
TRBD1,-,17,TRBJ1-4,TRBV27,CASSSHSTGSRKEKLFF,TGTGCCAGCAGTTCGCACTCGACAGGGAGCCGTAAGGAAAAACTGTTTTTT
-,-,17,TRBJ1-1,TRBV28,CASSPSGWGKGNTEAFF,TGTGCCAGCAGTCCTTCGGGGTGGGGGAAGGGAAACACTGAAGCTTTCTTT
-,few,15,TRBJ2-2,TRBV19,CASSIGGRNTGGLFF,TGTGCCAGTAGTATAGGGGGTCGCAACACCGGGGGGCTGTTTTTT
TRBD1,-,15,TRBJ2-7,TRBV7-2,CASSLGTGGRTEQYF,TGTGCCAGCAGCTTAGGAACAGGGGGAAGGACCGAGCAGTACTTC
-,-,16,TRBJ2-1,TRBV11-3,CASSFEGKKSYNEQFF,TGTGCCAGCAGCTTTGAGGGCAAAAAATCCTACAATGAGCAGTTCTTC
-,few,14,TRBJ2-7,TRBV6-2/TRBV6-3,CASSSSLERYEQYF,TGTGCCAGCAGCTCCAGCCTTGAGAGATACGAGCAGTACTTC
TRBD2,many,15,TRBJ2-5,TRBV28,CASSPPSGGVETQYF,TGTGCCAGCAGTCCGCCTAGCGGGGGAGTGGAGACCCAGTACTTC
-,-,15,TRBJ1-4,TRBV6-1,CASSSLRATNEKLFF,TGTGCCAGCAGTTCTCTCAGAGCAACTAATGAAAAACTGTTTTTT
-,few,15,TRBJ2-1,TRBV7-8,CASSKGGRNDNEQFF,TGTGCCAGCAGCAAGGGCGGACGGAACGACAATGAGCAGTTCTTC
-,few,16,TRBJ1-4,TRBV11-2,CASSPSPGQTNEKLFF,TGTGCCAGCAGCCCCTCTCCGGGACAAACTAATGAAAAACTGTTTTTT
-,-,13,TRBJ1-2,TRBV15,CATSYGGYYGYTF,TGTGCCACCAGCTACGGGGGATACTATGGCTACACCTTC
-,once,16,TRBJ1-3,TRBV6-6,CASSYVSQGNGNTIYF,TGTGCCAGCAGTTATGTTTCGCAGGGGAATGGAAACACCATATATTTT
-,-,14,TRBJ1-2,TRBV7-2,CASSLASTVGGYTF,TGTGCCAGCAGCTTAGCGTCGACAGTTGGTGGCTACACCTTC
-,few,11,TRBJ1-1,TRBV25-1,CAAEGNTEAFF,TGTGCCGCGGAGGGGAACACTGAAGCTTTCTTT
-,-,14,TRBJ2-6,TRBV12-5,CASGHTSGANVLTF,TGTGCTAGTGGCCACACATCTGGGGCCAACGTCCTGACTTTC
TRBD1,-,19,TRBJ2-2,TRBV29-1,CSASPGTGDRGGYTGELFF,TGCAGCGCCTCCCCCGGGACAGGGGACCGGGGGGGCTACACCGGGGAGCTGTTTTTT
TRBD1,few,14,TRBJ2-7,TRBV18,CASSPGTGDYEQCF,TGTGCCAGCTCACCCGGGACAGGAGACTACGAGCAGTGCTTC
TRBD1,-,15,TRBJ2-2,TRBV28,CASVPGGQGTGELFF,TGTGCCAGCGTCCCTGGAGGACAGGGGACCGGGGAGCTGTTTTTT
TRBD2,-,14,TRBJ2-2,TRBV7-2,CASTLAGVAGELFF,TGTGCCAGCACCCTGGCGGGAGTTGCCGGGGAGCTGTTTTTT
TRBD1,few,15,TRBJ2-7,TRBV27,CASSSRQGAHYEQYF,TGTGCCAGCAGTTCCCGACAGGGGGCTCACTACGAGCAGTACTTC
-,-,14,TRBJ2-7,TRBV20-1,CSAARVTGPFEQYF,TGCAGTGCAGCCAGAGTAACAGGGCCCTTCGAGCAGTACTTC
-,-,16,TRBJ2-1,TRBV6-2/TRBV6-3,CASSYTGASSYNEQFF,TGTGCCAGCAGTTATACGGGGGCGAGCTCCTACAATGAGCAGTTCTTC
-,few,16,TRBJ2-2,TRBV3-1,CASSQAGLTNTGELFF,TGTGCCAGCAGCCAAGCGGGCTTGACGAACACCGGGGAGCTGTTTTTT
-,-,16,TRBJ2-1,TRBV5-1,CASSLATGVIYNEQFF,TGCGCCAGCAGCTTGGCAACGGGAGTTATTTACAATGAGCAGTTCTTC
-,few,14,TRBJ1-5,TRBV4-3,CASSHLKAFQPQHF,TGCGCCAGCAGCCACCTAAAGGCGTTTCAGCCCCAGCATTTT
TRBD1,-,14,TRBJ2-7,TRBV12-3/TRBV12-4,CASSLYRGRDEQYF,TGTGCCAGCAGTTTATACAGGGGGCGGGACGAGCAGTACTTC
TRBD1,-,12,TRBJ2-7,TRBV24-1,CATSPGGYEQYF,TGTGCCACCAGCCCAGGGGGCTACGAGCAGTACTTC
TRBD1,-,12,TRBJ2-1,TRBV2,CAMDRGANEQFF,TGTGCCATGGACAGGGGAGCGAATGAGCAGTTCTTC
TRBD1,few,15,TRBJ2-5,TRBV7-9,CASSSLPGQGETQYF,TGTGCCAGCAGCTCCCTTCCAGGACAGGGGGAGACCCAGTACTTC
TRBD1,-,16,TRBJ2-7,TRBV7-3,CASSLTGSGGSYEQYF,TGTGCCAGCAGCTTAACGGGTTCAGGGGGCAGCTACGAGCAGTACTTC
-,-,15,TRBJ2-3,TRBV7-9,CASSSGPDHTDTQYF,TGTGCCAGCAGCTCCGGTCCGGACCACACAGATACGCAGTATTTT
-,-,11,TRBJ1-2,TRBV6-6,CASVQGYGYTF,TGTGCCAGCGTACAGGGCTATGGCTACACCTTC
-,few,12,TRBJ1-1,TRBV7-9,CASSLAHLEAFF,TGTGCCAGCAGCTTAGCGCACCTTGAAGCTTTCTTT
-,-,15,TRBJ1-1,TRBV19,CASSTLTGPAAEAFF,TGTGCCAGTAGTACCTTGACAGGTCCCGCGGCTGAAGCTTTCTTT
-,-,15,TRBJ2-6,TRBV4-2,CASTGRAGGANVLTF,TGTGCCAGCACCGGCAGGGCCGGTGGGGCCAACGTCCTGACTTTC
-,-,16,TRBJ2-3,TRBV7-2,CASSFEGAVSTDTQYF,TGTGCCAGCAGCTTCGAAGGTGCCGTGAGTACGGATACGCAGTATTTT
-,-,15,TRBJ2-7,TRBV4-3,CASSQDLDGTYEQYF,TGCGCCAGCAGCCAAGATCTCGACGGGACTTACGAGCAGTACTTC
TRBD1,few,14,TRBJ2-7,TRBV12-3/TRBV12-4,CASSLWTGGAEQYF,TGTGCCAGCAGTTTGTGGACAGGGGGCGCCGAGCAGTACTTC
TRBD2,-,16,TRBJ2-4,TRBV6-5,CASSYRAGGAKNIQYF,TGTGCCAGCAGTTACCGAGCGGGAGGAGCCAAAAACATTCAGTACTTC
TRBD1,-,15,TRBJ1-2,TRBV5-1,CASSLALRQGDGYTF,TGCGCCAGCAGCTTGGCCTTAAGACAGGGGGACGGCTACACCTTC
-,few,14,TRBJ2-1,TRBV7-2,CASSFYEGVAEQFF,TGTGCCAGCAGCTTTTATGAGGGAGTAGCCGAGCAGTTCTTC
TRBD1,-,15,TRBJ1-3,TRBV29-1,CSVAGTGPSGNTIYF,TGCAGCGTTGCAGGGACAGGGCCCTCTGGAAACACCATATATTTT